A single sample is the source of the 12 T cell receptor beta chains below, sequenced in a study of shared clonotypes between healthy human individuals. Naive CD8 cells lacked CD45RO and underwent positive selection for CCR7, leaving out terminally differentiated effector memory CD45RA+ cells. Some clones are missing from TCRdb's copy, which holds only in-frame ones; the method was immunoSEQ multiplex PCR. The top ten hold about 0.11% of the sample, which has 500,000 to 700,000 clones, 95% seen once. Input material: naive CD8+ T cells sorted from blood. Receptors originate from a woman in her 30s in good health.

This chain links TRBV5-1 with TRBJ1-5, with a tentative D call TRBD1 (5 bases). Germline V gene sequence: CDR1 SGHRS, CDR2 YFSETQ. V dropped 9 bases and J dropped 9 bases, with 22 bases sitting between them. The CDR3 is made up of 14 amino acids. Here the CDR3 DNA reads TGCGCCAATAGCGGGACCCTTTTCGACGGGCCCCAGCATTTT. Translating it yields CANSGTLFDGPQHF.

The V gene is TRBV6-6, the J gene TRBJ2-7; the D is unclear. Germline V gene data show CDR1 as MNHNY and CDR2 as SVGAGI (reference sequence). Trimming took 2 bases from V and 2 from J, leaving 10 bases between them. The CDR3 runs to 14 residues. The CDR3 sequence: CASSYTNSPYEQYF. The CDR3 coding sequence is TGTGCCAGCAGTTACACCAACAGTCCCTACGAGCAGTACTTC.

The chain uses TRBV7-9 and TRBJ2-7, with 9 bases matching TRBD2. The germline V gene has CDR1 SEHNR and CDR2 FQNEAQ (reference sequence). V lost 4 bases and J lost 4; bases outside the gene matches: 8. The CDR3 is 15 amino acids. CDR3 bases: TGTGCCAGCAGCTCCGGTAGCGGGAGTAGGTACGAGCAGTACTTC. Translation gives CASSSGSGSRYEQYF.

The chain couples TRBV28 to TRBJ1-3; D not resolved. V lost 3 bases and J 1 base, leaving 10 bases between the germline ends. CDR1 and CDR2 (germline): MDHEN, SYDVKM. CDR3 length: 15 residues. In DNA form, the CDR3 reads TGTGCCAGCAGTTTGCCCGGCGGGTCTGGAAACACCATATATTTT. Translated, it gives CASSLPGGSGNTIYF. Supplemented by reference TRBV28 and TRBJ1-3, the full variable domain reads DVKVTQSSRYLVKRTGEKVFLECVQDMDHENMFWYRQDPGLGLRLIYFSYDVKMKEKGDIPEGYSVSREKKERFSLILESASTNQTSMYLCASSLPGGSGNTIYFGEGSWLTVV.

J is TRBJ2-5 and V is TRBV7-8, with D tentatively TRBD1 (7 bases). The CDR3 sequence is 14 residues long. Trimming took off 4 bases at V and 4 bases at J, with 13 bases between the two ends. Germline-derived CDR1 and CDR2 are SGHVS and FQNEAQ. CDR3 nucleotide sequence: TGTGCCAGCAGCTCAGGGGGGAGAGGAGAGACCCAGTACTTC. Translation gives CASSSGGRGETQYF. The complete variable domain, with remaining parts taken from reference TRBV7-8 and TRBJ2-5, reads GAGVSQSPRYKVAKRGQDVALRCDPISGHVSLFWYQQALGQGPEFLTYFQNEAQLDKSGLPSDRFFAERPEGSVSTLKIQRTQQEDSAVYLCASSSGGRGETQYFGPGTRLLVL.

This clone was recorded only once. This chain joins TRBV19 and TRBJ2-2; D remains ambiguous. V shed 3 bases and J shed 0 bases, with 8 bases lying between them. CDR1 is LNHDA, CDR2 SQIVND, per germline (reference sequence). CDR3 length: 15 residues. The chain's CDR3 is CASSIGLTNTGELFF. Here the CDR3 DNA reads TGTGCCAGTAGTATCGGTTTAACGAACACCGGGGAGCTGTTTTTT.

CDR3: CASSETGVNEQYF. Here the CDR3 DNA reads TGTGCCAGCAGTGAAACAGGGGTGAACGAGCAGTACTTC. The chain couples TRBV2 to TRBJ2-7, with 7 bases aligning to TRBD1. The V gene end was trimmed by 2 bases and the J gene end by 5 bases; junction bases not matched to a gene: 3. Germline V lookup: CDR1 SNHLY, CDR2 FYNNEI. The CDR3 has 13 amino acids.

The chain carries TRBV5-6 and TRBJ2-7; no clear D gene. Germline V lookup: CDR1 SGHDT, CDR2 YYEEEE. The germline V and J ends were trimmed by 4 bases and 2 bases, with 13 bases remaining between them. The CDR3 runs to 14 residues. CDR3 region: CASSLRHFPYEQYF. The CDR3 DNA reads TGTGCCAGCAGCCTCCGACACTTTCCCTACGAGCAGTACTTC.

The V and J genes are TRBV14 and TRBJ2-5, with D possibly TRBD1 on 5 matching bases. The end of the DNA fits TRBJ2-7 better, so the J call may be wrong. Germline CDR1 is SGHDN and CDR2 is FVKESK. The length of the CDR3 is 14 residues. The CDR3 is CASSQVSGPYEQYF. DNA for the CDR3: TGTGCCAGCAGCCAAGTTTCAGGGCCCTACGAGCAGTACTTC.

The chain is built from TRBV10-3 and TRBJ1-5; D uncertain. V lost 3 bases to trimming and J lost 1 base, with 10 bases between them. Germline V gene sequence: CDR1 ENHRY, CDR2 SYGVKD. CDR3 length: 15 residues. The CDR3 loop reads CAISDAPSSNQPQHF. In DNA form, the CDR3 reads TGTGCCATCAGTGATGCTCCCTCCAGCAATCAGCCCCAGCATTTT.

The chain couples TRBV11-2 to TRBJ2-1; D remains ambiguous. The V end was cut by 4 bases, the J end by 4 bases, with 5 bases between. Germline CDR1 and CDR2: SGHAT and FQNNGV. The CDR3 loop spans 12 amino acids. The CDR3 here is CASSSTYNEQFF. In nucleotides, the CDR3 is TGTGCCAGCAGCTCAACGTACAATGAGCAGTTCTTC. Together with reference TRBV11-2 and TRBJ2-1, the CDR3 gives the full variable domain: EAGVAQSPRYKIIEKRQSVAFWCNPISGHATLYWYQQILGQGPKLLIQFQNNGVVDDSQLPKDRFSAERLKGVDSTLKIQPAKLEDSAVYLCASSSTYNEQFFGPGTRLTVL.

In the case of this clone: Within the sample, other DNA sequences also encode this same CDR3. The chain carries TRBV9 and TRBJ1-1; no reliable D call. Per the germline V gene, CDR1 is SGDLS and CDR2 is YYNGEE. CDR3 size: 13 residues. The V gene lost 0 bases and the J gene lost 4 bases, with 7 bases spanning the gap. CDR3 amino acids: CASSVGGRTEAFF. CDR3 nucleotide sequence: TGTGCCAGCAGCGTAGGGGGTCGCACTGAAGCTTTCTTT.